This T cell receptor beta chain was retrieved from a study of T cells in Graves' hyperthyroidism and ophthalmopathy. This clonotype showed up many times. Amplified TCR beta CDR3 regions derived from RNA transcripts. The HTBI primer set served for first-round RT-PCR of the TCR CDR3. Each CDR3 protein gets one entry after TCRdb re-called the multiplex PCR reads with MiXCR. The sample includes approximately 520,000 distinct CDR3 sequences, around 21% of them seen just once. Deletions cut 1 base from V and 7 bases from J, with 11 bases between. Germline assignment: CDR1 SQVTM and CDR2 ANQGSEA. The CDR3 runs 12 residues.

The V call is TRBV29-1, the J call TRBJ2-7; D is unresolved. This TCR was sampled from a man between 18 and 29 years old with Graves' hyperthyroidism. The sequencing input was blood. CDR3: CSVEVGGQEQYF. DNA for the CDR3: TGCAGCGTTGAAGTAGGTGGGCAAGAGCAGTACTTC.